A single T cell receptor beta chain is shown here with its context. This clonotype was recorded a few times. No antigen is known for it. Per-base qualities were not stored, and no clone one base away is much larger. These data come from a study of identical twins (dated by TCRdb to the mid-2010s). Background on the whole study: TCR alpha and beta repertoires from monozygotic twins, unrelated adults of various ages and cord blood were deep-sequenced to test whether fetal clonotypes persist. To rule out contamination, the twin experiments were replicated at different times with different library preparation protocols.

Only healthy Caucasian donors were included. Three pairs of female monozygotic twins, all aged 18 to 29 years, were included in the twin cohort. The RNA used for TCR libraries was isolated from peripheral blood mononuclear cells. The library was generated by 5' RACE. The instrument was an Illumina HiSeq 2000. Template switching added a universal primer binding site, and the final cDNA carried a unique molecular identifier that allowed TCR cDNA molecules to be counted accurately. First-strand cDNA for TCR alpha and beta chains was synthesized from specific primers in the conserved constant-segment region. To control for contamination, every cDNA library was double barcoded, receiving both a SMART-Mk sample barcode and Illumina barcodes. TruSeq adapter sequences and Illumina sample barcodes were added in two successive PCR steps. The TCR alpha and beta cDNA libraries were sequenced on the Illumina HiSeq platform using custom primers. From the authors' description of their analysis: MiGEC processed the raw reads to extract unique molecular identifiers, while MiXCR was used to determine the CDR3 positions. For each individual, recombination models were inferred using an EM algorithm with the repgenHMM and IGoR tools. Shared clonotype analysis was performed with the tcR package in R, normalizing sharing by the product of cloneset sizes. To study raw recombination free of thymic and clonal selection effects, out-of-frame nonproductive sequences were analyzed. The raw public reads went through TCRdb reprocessing: fastp at Q25, MiXCR clone calling, in-frame beta chains kept. Every distinct CDR3 protein forms one entry, paired with its most common genes and DNA. The V and J calls here are based on TCRdb, not the publication. The sample table records 700,000 or so distinct CDR3 sequences; about 9.4% of these occur just once. Approximately 0.96% of the sample lies in the top ten.

Overall study results and their limits: The excess sharing between twins in beta out-of-frame sequences was weaker because fewer shared sequences reduced the signal-to-noise ratio. Because the same donors could not be followed over many years, the conclusions depended on cross-sectional statistical analysis. Invariant T cells such as MAIT and iNKT could partly confound zero-insertion analyses, though diverse VJ usage argued against this for most clonotypes. Compared with coincidental sharing between unrelated individuals, an excess of low generation-probability sequences was observed among out-of-frame TCR alpha sequences shared between twins. Abundant cord blood beta clonotypes carried fewer insertions; young adult naive repertoires showed a weaker similar trend, while memory repertoires showed none. Out-of-frame TCR alpha sharing in monozygotic twins was systematically underestimated by recombination models, whereas sharing between unrelated individuals was in agreement with the recombination models.

CDR1 SGHDN and CDR2 FVKESK are derived from the germline V gene. From the cysteine up to the phenylalanine, the CDR3 has a length of 14 residues. Only the CDR3 part of the read is kept: 42 bases, read in frame from the first base. Trimming costs V 2 bases and J 4 bases, and their ends lie 11 bases apart. The same specimen was also included in a second study, on yellow fever vaccine responses in identical twins. In that second paper, the authors write: According to the authors, the vaccine-induced T cell response in identical twins seemed to be partly convergent and partly specific to each individual. Focusing on identical twins, the study followed the T cell clones that responded to the vaccine, and did so with precision.

Recombination joined TRBV14 with TRBJ1-1, and the D gene may be TRBD1, 6 bases matching. The sample comprised PBMCs. This clonotype was sampled from a young woman in good health. The DNA reads TGTGCCAGCAGCCAACGGGGGGCTGGCACTGAAGCTTTCTTT. This translates into CASSQRGAGTEAFF.